The present T cell receptor (beta chain) was sequenced within a study of T cells in Graves' hyperthyroidism and ophthalmopathy. Background on the study: Peripheral blood was collected at initial diagnosis, before any treatment.

Each 10 ml fresh peripheral blood draw supplied the PBMCs. Amplification of TCR beta CDR3 regions was performed using RNA transcripts as template. First-round RT-PCR with HTBI primers amplified the TCR CDR3 region. Via MiXCR, TCRdb re-called the multiplex PCR reads, giving one row per CDR3 protein. In the table there are some 740,000 distinct CDR3 sequences, 14% of which are singletons. Trimming shortened V by 1 base and J by 2 bases, and 7 bases separated the two germline ends. The CDR3 totals 15 residues. Germline V gene data show CDR1 as SGHDT and CDR2 as YYEEEE. This chain connects TRBV5-6 to TRBJ1-6; D remains ambiguous. The clonotype was recovered from a woman between 18 and 29 years old with Graves' hyperthyroidism. Sequencing was performed on blood. The CDR3 DNA reads TGTGCCAGCAGCTTGTGGGTTCCCTATAATTCACCCCTCCACTTT. Translated, it gives CASSLWVPYNSPLHF.